The present T cell receptor (beta chain) was sequenced within a study of identical twins. The table lists this clonotype with a few counts. The antigen is undetermined. Germline V gives CDR1 SGHTA, CDR2 FQGTGA. This CDR3 has 14 residues. V lost 5 bases and J 5 bases, leaving 15 bases between the germline ends. Via MiXCR, TCRdb re-called the 5' RACE reads, giving one row per CDR3 protein. The table has under 800,000 distinct CDR3 sequences, about 20% seen once; the top ten hold around 4.5%. Study-wide points: Zero-insertion analyses might be partly confounded by invariant T cells like MAIT and iNKT. Abundant beta clonotypes from cord blood had fewer insertions, unlike memory repertoires, which showed none. It was cross-sectional statistical analysis, not following the same donors, that the conclusions relied on.

These data also featured in a second study, about T cells expressing NK-cell markers.

Sequenced material: PBMCs. V usage is TRBV7-3 and J usage is TRBJ2-5, with D perhaps matching TRBD2 (6 bases). This TCR derives from a woman aged 18 to 35 in good health. The CDR3 DNA is TGTGCCAGCAGCCGCGGAGGCGGGGCGGAGACCCAGTACTTC. Translating it yields CASSRGGGAETQYF.